The source of this TCR beta chain is a study of shared clonotypes between healthy human individuals. About the research overall: CD4 naive and memory got three plates each, CD8 naive two, CD8 memory one.

Trimming took 1 base from V and 8 from J; bases not matched to a gene: 10. The germline V gene has CDR1 KGHSH and CDR2 LQKENI. The CDR3 spans 15 residues. Produced via immunoSEQ multiplex PCR; TCRdb's table is partial and in-frame only. This table has 2 million to 2.5 million clones, about nine tenths appearing once. Memory CD4+ cells were the fraction left after CD45RA+ naive selection. Sequencing used naive CD4+ T cells from PBMCs. Subset meaning: CD45RA+ positively selected. The chain is built from TRBV18 and TRBJ1-2, with TRBD1 matching over 7 bases. This TCR came from a man between 18 and 35 years old in good health. Some clones in this sample may be carry-over from other donors' samples. CDR3 DNA: TGTGCCAGCTCACCACAGGAGGATAGGGGGCTGGGCTACACCTTC. Its translation: CASSPQEDRGLGYTF. Combining the CDR3 with reference TRBV18 and TRBJ1-2 gives the whole variable domain NAGVMQNPRHLVRRRGQEARLRCSPMKGHSHVYWYRQLPEEGLKFMVYLQKENIIDESGMPKERFSAEFPKEGPSILRIQQVVRGDSAAYFCASSPQEDRGLGYTFGSGTRLTVV.